This T cell receptor (beta chain) was captured in a study of blood T cells in healthy people across ages. Together with a sample-barcoded 5' primer, a J-beta primer mix was included in a second PCR lasting roughly 6 to 12 cycles. One entry per CDR3 protein results from TCRdb running MiXCR on the 5' RACE reads. Found here are over 500,000 distinct CDR3 sequences, roughly half of them singletons; the top ten hold about 13%. V shed 3 bases and J shed 3 bases, with 12 bases lying between them. This CDR3 region has 14 residues. The germline V gene has CDR1 DFQATT and CDR2 SNEGSKA (reference sequence). The donors, all healthy, were Caucasians living in Russia, aged roughly 6 to 100.

Sequencing was carried out using blood. The sequence was obtained from a woman over 75 in good health. This chain connects TRBV20-1 to TRBJ2-1, with D possibly matching TRBD1 (5 bases). CDR3 DNA sequence: TGCAGTGCTAGGTCCGGCAGGGACTACAATGAGCAGTTCTTC. As protein: CSARSGRDYNEQFF.